This TCR beta chain was found in a study of T cell responses to AZD1222 COVID-19 vaccine. Study-level points and caveats: The CD4 TCRs associated with vaccination extended across spike and predominated at 160-218 and 743-854. Donors, mostly white British, included more females; clonal diversity was possibly underestimated.

Sequencing used immunoSEQ multiplex PCR; TCRdb keeps in-frame clones, though not all of them. The sample holds roughly 130,000 clones, roughly 94% seen once. About this clone itself: What it binds is unknown.

From germline, CDR1 is MNHEY and CDR2 SVGEGT. There are 11 residues in the CDR3. V lost 5 bases, J lost 3 bases, and 5 bases lay in between. The TCR was taken from an adult in good health. This chain connects TRBV6-2 or TRBV6-3 to TRBJ2-7; D unresolved. The starting material was peripheral blood, obtained on day 0 of AZD1222 vaccination. CDR3 amino acids: CASSHVYEQYF. The CDR3, as DNA: TGTGCCAGCAGTCACGTCTACGAGCAGTACTTC.